One sample yielded the 26 T cell receptor beta chains listed below, sequenced in a study of T-cell reconstitution after alpha-beta-depleted transplantation in children. Unique molecular identifiers were built into the TCRbeta library. From the PCR reads, TCRdb called clonotypes with MiXCR, one entry per CDR3 protein. The table records 700,000 to 850,000 distinct CDR3 sequences, approximately 15% of them present only once. The sample was PBMCs, mostly from graft donor cells, taken 360 days after TCRalphabeta/CD19-depleted stem cell transplant. Source of these receptors: a male patient younger than 18 who had a stem cell transplant for acute lymphoblastic leukemia, so the T cells may come from the graft donor.

The J gene is TRBJ2-7, the V gene TRBV15; perhaps TRBD2 as D (6 bases). The CDR3 consists of 17 residues. CDR1 is LNHNV, CDR2 YYDKDF, per germline (reference sequence). V was clipped by 0 bases and J by 2 bases, with 17 bases between them. DNA for the CDR3: TGTGCCACCAGCAGAGACAGCTTAACGGGAGACCCCTACGAGCAGTACTTC. Its translation is CATSRDSLTGDPYEQYF.

This clonotype appeared a few times. CDR3 sequence (DNA): TGCAGCGTTGGAGGTCAGGGGGTAACAGATACGCAGTATTTT. It is translated as CSVGGQGVTDTQYF. This sequence joins TRBV29-1 and TRBJ2-3; 7 bases align to TRBD1. V gave up 4 bases and J gave up 3 bases; unmatched junction bases: 7. Germline loops: CDR1 SQVTM, CDR2 ANQGSEA. The CDR3 contains 14 residues.

This clonotype has just a few counts. The rearrangement uses TRBV2 and TRBJ2-1, with 9 bases fitting TRBD2. V lost 8 bases, J lost 3 bases, and 5 bases stayed unmatched. Germline V CDR1 and CDR2: SNHLY, FYNNEI. This CDR3 has 14 residues. CDR3 nucleotides: TGTGCCAGCTCTCGCGGGAGGGGCTACAATGAGCAGTTCTTC. This gives the protein CASSRGRGYNEQFF.

The chain combines TRBV15 with TRBJ2-5; tentative D call: TRBD2 (6 bases). The germline gives CDR1 LNHNV, CDR2 YYDKDF (reference sequence). V lost 1 base and J lost 1, with 10 bases in between. The CDR3 runs to 15 residues. The DNA for the CDR3 is TGTGCCACCAGCAGAGGCGGGACCACCCAAGAGACCCAGTACTTC. Amino acids: CATSRGGTTQETQYF.

This clonotype was seen a single time. The chain carries TRBV19 and TRBJ2-2; either TRBD1 or TRBD2 may supply D (5 bases each). Germline lookup yields CDR1 LNHDA and CDR2 SQIVND (reference sequence). The CDR3 is 15 amino acids. With 7 bases removed from V and 1 base from J, the gap between germline ends came to 13 bases. This CDR3 reads CASNFGTVNTGELFF. Written as DNA, the CDR3 is TGTGCCAGTAATTTCGGGACGGTGAACACCGGGGAGCTGTTTTTT.

There are many counts of this clonotype. The chain recombines TRBV5-1 with TRBJ2-3; D is perhaps TRBD1 (6 bases). This CDR3 is 14 amino acids long. CDR1 is SGHRS and CDR2 is YFSETQ in the germline V gene. The V end lost 7 bases, the J end lost 2 bases, and 14 bases lay between the germline ends. Written as DNA, the CDR3 is TGCGCCAGCCTGCAGGACAGCCTCACAGATACGCAGTATTTT. Its protein is CASLQDSLTDTQYF. The full variable domain, with the rest looked up from reference TRBV5-1 and TRBJ2-3, is KAGVTQTPRYLIKTRGQQVTLSCSPISGHRSVSWYQQTPGQGLQFLFEYFSETQRNKGNFPGRFSGRQFSNSRSEMNVSTLELGDSALYLCASLQDSLTDTQYFGPGTRLTVL.

This chain connects TRBV4-2 to TRBJ2-1, with TRBD2 identical over 10 bases. With V trimmed by 1 base and J by 0 bases, 3 bases remained unmatched. The V gene's germline CDR1 is LGHNA and CDR2 YNFKEQ. The CDR3 totals 17 residues. CDR3 sequence (DNA): TGTGCCAGCAGCCAAGTGGCTAGCGGGAGCTCCTACAATGAGCAGTTCTTC. Residues: CASSQVASGSSYNEQFF.

The chain uses TRBV5-1 and TRBJ2-3; TRBD1 matches 7 bases. Germline CDR1 SGHRS, CDR2 YFSETQ. J lost 0 bases, V lost 3 bases, and 7 bases had no gene match. The CDR3 sequence is 16 residues long. Here the CDR3 reads CASSSPDRYSTDTQYF. CDR3 sequence (DNA): TGCGCCAGCAGCTCGCCGGACAGGTATAGCACAGATACGCAGTATTTT.

This clonotype was seen repeatedly, ten times or more. The chain links TRBV5-2 to TRBJ2-3; the table's D gene call, TRBD2, was not cross checked with the DNA. TRBV5-2 is reported as a pseudogene. This CDR3 comprises 21 residues. Here the CDR3 DNA reads TGTGCCAGCAGTCTGGGGCCCTTCGGACTAGCGGTTATTCCGGGGCCAGATACGCAGTATTTT. This codes for CASSLGPFGLAVIPGPDTQYF.

This clonotype was seen at least ten times. The rearrangement uses TRBV3-1 and TRBJ1-6; the D is unclear. The V and J ends lost 3 bases and 8 bases respectively, with 8 bases between them. Germline V lookup: CDR1 LGHDT, CDR2 YNNKEL (reference sequence). The CDR3 sequence is 13 residues long. CDR3 nucleotide sequence: TGTGCCAGCAGCCACATTGGGGATTCACCCCTCCACTTT. Its protein is CASSHIGDSPLHF.

This clonotype was counted a few times. The rearrangement links TRBV5-1 to TRBJ2-1; TRBD2 matches 11 bases. With 3 bases clipped from V and 6 bases from J, the junction kept 11 bases outside the gene matches. Germline V gene data show CDR1 as SGHRS and CDR2 as YFSETQ. This CDR3 is built from 17 residues. CDR3 amino acids: CASSSFPPGLAANEQFF. CDR3 in DNA: TGCGCCAGCAGCTCCTTTCCTCCGGGACTAGCGGCCAATGAGCAGTTCTTC.

V gene TRBV5-5 combines with J gene TRBJ2-5; D perhaps matches TRBD1 (6 bases). Trimming took off 5 bases at V and 1 base at J, with 15 bases between the two ends. The CDR3 runs 15 residues. CDR1 and CDR2 from the germline V gene are SGHKS and YYEKEE (reference sequence). In DNA form, the CDR3 reads TGTGCCAGCAGTTTTAAGGGACACCCCCAAGAGACCCAGTACTTC. Amino acids: CASSFKGHPQETQYF.

This clonotype appeared a few times. The gene calls are TRBV5-1 and TRBJ2-3, with D unclear. Trimming removed 1 base at V and 4 bases at J, with 10 bases between. In germline, CDR1 is SGHRS, CDR2 YFSETQ. The CDR3 is made up of 14 amino acids. In DNA form, the CDR3 reads TGCGCCAGCAGCTTGAATCTTGGGCCAGATACGCAGTATTTT. It codes for CASSLNLGPDTQYF.

This clonotype turned up a few times. The rearrangement links TRBV29-1 to TRBJ2-7, with 9 positions matching TRBD2. Germline loops: CDR1 SQVTM, CDR2 ANQGSEA. Unmatched junction bases numbered 13, after V lost 3 bases and J lost 7 bases. CDR3 size: 15 residues. This CDR3 reads CSVEQLGGRAREQYF. CDR3 nucleotides: TGCAGCGTTGAGCAATTAGGCGGGAGGGCCCGGGAGCAGTACTTC.

There are a few counts of this clonotype. The chain joins TRBV20-1 to TRBJ2-1; TRBD2 matches at 11 bases. Germline V gene lookup returns CDR1 DFQATT and CDR2 SNEGSKA (reference sequence). The CDR3 runs 16 residues. V was pared by 6 bases and J by 4 bases, with 11 bases of the junction left unmatched. CDR3 DNA sequence: TGCAGTGCAAGTCGACTAGCGGGGACTCAATACAATGAGCAGTTCTTC. This sequence encodes CSASRLAGTQYNEQFF.

This clonotype was found many times. The chain has TRBV11-3 and TRBJ2-2; D is unresolved. Trimming stripped 0 bases from V and 6 bases from J, with 11 bases between. Germline V gene lookup returns CDR1 SGHNT and CDR2 YENEEA. The CDR3 covers 15 residues. The CDR3 DNA reads TGTGCCAGCAGCTTAGATGACGGTTTGTCCGGGGAGCTGTTTTTT. This translates into CASSLDDGLSGELFF.

With respect to this clonotype: A much larger clone lies one base from this, so it may be a read error. The chain is built from TRBV5-1 and TRBJ2-2, with 9 bases lining up with TRBD2. The CDR3 extends over 14 amino acids. Germline V gene lookup returns CDR1 SGHRS and CDR2 YFSETQ. CDR3 coding DNA: TGCGCCAGCAGCTTCCGGACTAGCGCCGGGGGGCTGTTTTTT. Translation gives CASSFRTSAGGLFF.

The rearrangement uses TRBV27 and TRBJ2-2; 8 positions agree with TRBD2. CDR1 is MNHEY and CDR2 is SMNVEV in the germline V gene (reference sequence). The length of the CDR3 is 16 residues. V shed 6 bases, J shed 4 bases, and the junction held 10 bases outside the gene matches. The CDR3 protein is CASRKRRGAGTGELFF. CDR3 coding DNA: TGTGCCAGCAGGAAACGGCGGGGGGCGGGCACCGGGGAGCTGTTTTTT.

This clonotype was observed once. Relative to the germline gene, one junction end is altered; a read error may explain this. V is TRBV20-1 and J is TRBJ2-5, with D possibly matching TRBD2 (6 bases). Germline loops: CDR1 DFQATT, CDR2 SNEGSKA (reference sequence). This CDR3 region has 15 residues. Written as DNA, the CDR3 is TGCTGTGCTAGAGGCGGGGCCGCCCCCGGAGAGACCCAGTACTTC. Its translation is CCARGGAAPGETQYF.

This clonotype was seen a few times. This chain links TRBV20-1 with TRBJ1-5, with a possible D match to TRBD1 (6 bases). Germline CDR1 reads DFQATT; CDR2 reads SNEGSKA (reference sequence). This CDR3 contains 18 residues. Trimming removed 0 bases at V and 2 bases at J, with 20 bases between. As DNA, the CDR3 is TGCAGTGCTAGAGATCTTTCGGTGGGGGCTCGGGGCAATCAGCCCCAGCATTTT. Encoded protein: CSARDLSVGARGNQPQHF.

This clonotype was seen a handful of times. The chain carries TRBV24-1 and TRBJ2-1; 11 bases are shared with TRBD2. Germline lookup yields CDR1 KGHDR and CDR2 SFDVKD. The CDR3 is made up of 17 amino acids. V shed 3 bases, J shed 8 bases, and the junction held 11 bases outside the gene matches. CDR3 sequence reads: CATSDPPLAGVVDEQFF. In nucleotides, the CDR3 is TGTGCCACCAGTGATCCCCCACTAGCGGGAGTGGTAGATGAGCAGTTCTTC.

The chain carries TRBV5-1 and TRBJ2-2; D is uncertain. Germline V gene data show CDR1 as SGHRS and CDR2 as YFSETQ. The CDR3 has 12 residues. Trimming pared 0 bases from V and 7 bases from J, leaving 4 bases between. The CDR3 loop reads CASSLAHGELFF. The CDR3 DNA reads as TGCGCCAGCAGCTTGGCCCACGGGGAGCTGTTTTTT. The variable domain in full, completed from reference TRBV5-1 and TRBJ2-2, reads KAGVTQTPRYLIKTRGQQVTLSCSPISGHRSVSWYQQTPGQGLQFLFEYFSETQRNKGNFPGRFSGRQFSNSRSEMNVSTLELGDSALYLCASSLAHGELFFGEGSRLTVL.

This clonotype has just a few counts. The chain couples TRBV10-1 to TRBJ2-7; D ambiguous. CDR3 size: 15 residues. Per germline, CDR1 WNHNN and CDR2 SYGVQD (reference sequence). V was cut by 4 bases and J by 1 base, with 14 bases left in between. This chain's CDR3 is CASSVGMSLSYEQYF. The CDR3 nucleotides are TGCGCCAGCAGTGTGGGCATGTCGCTTTCCTACGAGCAGTACTTC.

This clonotype came up once. J is TRBJ2-5 and V is TRBV20-1, with a possible D match to TRBD2 (6 bases). Germline lookup yields CDR1 DFQATT and CDR2 SNEGSKA (reference sequence). The CDR3 sequence is 11 residues long. CDR3 DNA: TGCAGCTGGGGGGATTGGGAGACCCAGTACTTC. Protein product: CSWGDWETQYF.

This clonotype was counted at least ten times. The rearrangement joins TRBV20-1 to TRBJ2-7; 10 bases fit TRBD2. Per the germline V gene, CDR1 is DFQATT and CDR2 is SNEGSKA (reference sequence). The J segment lost 7 bases and the V segment lost 5 bases, leaving 8 bases of the junction unmatched. This CDR3 has 13 amino acids. CDR3 DNA sequence: TGCAGTGCTTCCAGCGGGAGGGCCCGGGAGCAGTACTTC. The encoded protein is CSASSGRAREQYF.

V gene TRBV20-1 combines with J gene TRBJ2-1; D is uncertain. Between the trimmed V and J ends, which lost 0 bases and 9 bases, there was a span of 9 bases. CDR3 length equals 12 residues. Germline V CDR1 and CDR2: DFQATT, SNEGSKA (reference sequence). The CDR3 DNA sequence: TGCAGTGCTAGAGAGAGGCTCCTTGAGCAGTTCTTC. Translation gives CSARERLLEQFF.